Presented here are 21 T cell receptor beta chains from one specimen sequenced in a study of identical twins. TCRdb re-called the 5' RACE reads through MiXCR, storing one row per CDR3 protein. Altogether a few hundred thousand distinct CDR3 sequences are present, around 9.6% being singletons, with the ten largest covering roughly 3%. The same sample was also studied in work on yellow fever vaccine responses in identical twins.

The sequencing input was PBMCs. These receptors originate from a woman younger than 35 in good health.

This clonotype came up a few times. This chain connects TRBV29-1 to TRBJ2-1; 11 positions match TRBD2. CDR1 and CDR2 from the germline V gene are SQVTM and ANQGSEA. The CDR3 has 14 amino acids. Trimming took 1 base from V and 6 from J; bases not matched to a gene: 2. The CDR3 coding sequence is TGCAGCGTTGAAGGTAGCGGGAGGGTCAATGAGCAGTTCTTC. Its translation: CSVEGSGRVNEQFF.

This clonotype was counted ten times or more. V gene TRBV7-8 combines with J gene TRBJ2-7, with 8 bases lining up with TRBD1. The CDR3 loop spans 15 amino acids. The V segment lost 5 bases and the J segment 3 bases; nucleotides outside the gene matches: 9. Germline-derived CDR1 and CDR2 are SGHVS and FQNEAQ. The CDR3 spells CASSPQGAGGYEQYF. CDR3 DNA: TGTGCCAGCAGCCCCCAGGGGGCAGGGGGCTACGAGCAGTACTTC. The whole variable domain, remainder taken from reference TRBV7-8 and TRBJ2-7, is GAGVSQSPRYKVAKRGQDVALRCDPISGHVSLFWYQQALGQGPEFLTYFQNEAQLDKSGLPSDRFFAERPEGSVSTLKIQRTQQEDSAVYLCASSPQGAGGYEQYFGPGTRLTVT.

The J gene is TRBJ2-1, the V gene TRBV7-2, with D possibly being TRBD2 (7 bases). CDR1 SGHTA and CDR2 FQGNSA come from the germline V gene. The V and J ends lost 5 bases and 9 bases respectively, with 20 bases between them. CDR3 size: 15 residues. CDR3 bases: TGTGCCAGCAGCCGAGGGGGACCAGCGGGGATTGAGCAGTTCTTC. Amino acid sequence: CASSRGGPAGIEQFF.

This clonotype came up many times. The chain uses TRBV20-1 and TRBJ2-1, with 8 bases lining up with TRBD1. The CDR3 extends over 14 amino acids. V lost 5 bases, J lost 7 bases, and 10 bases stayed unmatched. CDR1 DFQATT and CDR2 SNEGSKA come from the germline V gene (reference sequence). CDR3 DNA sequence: TGCAGTGCTTCGTTCGTCTGGACAGGGAATGAGCAGTTCTTC. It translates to CSASFVWTGNEQFF.

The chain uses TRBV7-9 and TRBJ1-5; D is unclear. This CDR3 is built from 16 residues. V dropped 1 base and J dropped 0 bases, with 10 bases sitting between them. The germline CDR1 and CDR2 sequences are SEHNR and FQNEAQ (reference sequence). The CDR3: CASSLGPVHSNQPQHF. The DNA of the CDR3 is TGTGCCAGCAGCTTAGGGCCCGTTCATAGCAATCAGCCCCAGCATTTT.

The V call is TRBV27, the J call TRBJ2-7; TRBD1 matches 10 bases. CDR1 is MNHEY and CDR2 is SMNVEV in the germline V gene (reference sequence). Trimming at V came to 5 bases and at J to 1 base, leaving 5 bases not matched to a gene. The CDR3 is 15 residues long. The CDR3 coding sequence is TGTGCCAGCAGTCGGACAGGGGGAAGATCCTACGAGCAGTACTTC. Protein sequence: CASSRTGGRSYEQYF.

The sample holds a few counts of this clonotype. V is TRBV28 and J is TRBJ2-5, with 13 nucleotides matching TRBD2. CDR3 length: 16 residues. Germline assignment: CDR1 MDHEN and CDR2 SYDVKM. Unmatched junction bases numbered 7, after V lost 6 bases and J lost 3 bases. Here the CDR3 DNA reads TGTGCCAGCAGGCCCCGGACTAGCGGGGGTAAAGAGACCCAGTACTTC. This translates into CASRPRTSGGKETQYF.

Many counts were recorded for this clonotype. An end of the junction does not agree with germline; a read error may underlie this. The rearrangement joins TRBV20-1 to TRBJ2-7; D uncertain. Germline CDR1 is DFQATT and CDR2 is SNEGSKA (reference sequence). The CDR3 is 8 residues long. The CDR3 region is CSARDLGF. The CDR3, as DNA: TGCAGTGCTAGAGATCTTGGCTTC.

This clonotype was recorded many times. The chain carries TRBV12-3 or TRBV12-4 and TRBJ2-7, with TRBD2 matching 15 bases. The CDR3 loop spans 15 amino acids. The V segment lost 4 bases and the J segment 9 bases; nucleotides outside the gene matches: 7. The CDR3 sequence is CASSWTSGRASPQYF. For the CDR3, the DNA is TGTGCCAGCAGTTGGACTAGCGGGAGGGCCTCTCCGCAGTACTTC.

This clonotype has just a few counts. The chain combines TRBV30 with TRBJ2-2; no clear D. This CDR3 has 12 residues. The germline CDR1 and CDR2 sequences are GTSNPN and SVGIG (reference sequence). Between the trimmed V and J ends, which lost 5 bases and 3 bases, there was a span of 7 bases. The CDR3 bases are TGTGCCTGGCAAGGGTACACCGGGGAGCTGTTTTTT. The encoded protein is CAWQGYTGELFF.

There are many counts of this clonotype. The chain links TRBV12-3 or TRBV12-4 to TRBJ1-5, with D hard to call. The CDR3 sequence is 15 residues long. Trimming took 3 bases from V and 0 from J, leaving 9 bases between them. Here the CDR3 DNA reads TGTGCCAGCAGTTTTAACGGGGATAGCAATCAGCCCCAGCATTTT. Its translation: CASSFNGDSNQPQHF.

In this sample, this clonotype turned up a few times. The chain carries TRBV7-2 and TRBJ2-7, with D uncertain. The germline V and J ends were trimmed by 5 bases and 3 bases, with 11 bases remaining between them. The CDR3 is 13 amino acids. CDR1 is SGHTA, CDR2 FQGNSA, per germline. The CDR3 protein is CASSPQPDYEQYF. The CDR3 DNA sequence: TGTGCCAGCAGCCCCCAGCCAGACTACGAGCAGTACTTC.

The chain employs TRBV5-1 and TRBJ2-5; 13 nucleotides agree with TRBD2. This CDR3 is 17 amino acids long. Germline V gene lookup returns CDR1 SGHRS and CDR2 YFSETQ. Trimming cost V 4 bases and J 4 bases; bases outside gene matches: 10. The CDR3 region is CASSPRPGLAGIETQYF. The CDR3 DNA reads TGCGCCAGCAGCCCGAGACCGGGACTAGCGGGGATAGAGACCCAGTACTTC.

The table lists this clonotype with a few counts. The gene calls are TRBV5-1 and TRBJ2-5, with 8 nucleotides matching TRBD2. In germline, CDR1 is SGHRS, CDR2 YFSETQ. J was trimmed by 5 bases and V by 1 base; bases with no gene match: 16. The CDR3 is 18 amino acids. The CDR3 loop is CASSLRVLAGPGGETQYF. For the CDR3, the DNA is TGCGCCAGCAGCTTGCGAGTTCTAGCGGGTCCGGGCGGGGAGACCCAGTACTTC.

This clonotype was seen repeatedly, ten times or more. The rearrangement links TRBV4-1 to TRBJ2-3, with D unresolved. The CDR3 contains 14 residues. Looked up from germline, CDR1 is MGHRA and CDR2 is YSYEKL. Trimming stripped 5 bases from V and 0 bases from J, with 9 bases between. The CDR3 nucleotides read TGCGCCAGCAGCATAGATACTAGCACAGATACGCAGTATTTT. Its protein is CASSIDTSTDTQYF.

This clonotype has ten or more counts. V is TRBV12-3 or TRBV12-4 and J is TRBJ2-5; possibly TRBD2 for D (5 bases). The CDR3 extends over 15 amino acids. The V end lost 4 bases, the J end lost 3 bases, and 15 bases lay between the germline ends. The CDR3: CASSSSPDEKETQYF. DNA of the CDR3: TGTGCCAGCAGTTCTAGCCCGGATGAGAAAGAGACCCAGTACTTC.

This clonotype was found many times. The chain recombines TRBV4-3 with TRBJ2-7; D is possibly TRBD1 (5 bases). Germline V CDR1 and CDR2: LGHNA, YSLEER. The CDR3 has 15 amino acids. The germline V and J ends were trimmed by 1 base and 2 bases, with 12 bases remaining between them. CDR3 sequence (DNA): TGCGCCAGCAGCCAAGCAGGACACGACACCTACGAGCAGTACTTC. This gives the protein CASSQAGHDTYEQYF.

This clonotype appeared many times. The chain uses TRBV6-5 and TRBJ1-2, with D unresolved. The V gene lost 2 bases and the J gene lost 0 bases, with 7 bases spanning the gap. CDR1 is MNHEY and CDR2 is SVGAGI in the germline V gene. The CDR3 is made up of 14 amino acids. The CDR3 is CASSYDPSNYGYTF. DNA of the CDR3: TGTGCCAGCAGTTACGATCCATCTAACTATGGCTACACCTTC.

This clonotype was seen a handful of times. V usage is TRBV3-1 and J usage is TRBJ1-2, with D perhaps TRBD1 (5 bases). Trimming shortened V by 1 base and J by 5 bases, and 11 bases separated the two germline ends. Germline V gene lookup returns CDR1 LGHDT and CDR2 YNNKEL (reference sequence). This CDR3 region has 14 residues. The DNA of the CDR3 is TGTGCCAGCAGCCAAGTCGACAGCTCATATGGCTACACCTTC. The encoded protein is CASSQVDSSYGYTF. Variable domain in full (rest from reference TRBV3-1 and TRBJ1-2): DTAVSQTPKYLVTQMGNDKSIKCEQNLGHDTMYWYKQDSKKFLKIMFSYNNKELIINETVPNRFSPKSPDKAHLNLHINSLELGDSAVYFCASSQVDSSYGYTFGSGTRLTVV.

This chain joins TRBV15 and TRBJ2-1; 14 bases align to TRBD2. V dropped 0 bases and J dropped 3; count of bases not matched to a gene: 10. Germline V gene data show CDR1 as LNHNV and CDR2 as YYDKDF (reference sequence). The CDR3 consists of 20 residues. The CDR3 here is CATSRDRRLAGGHYYNEQFF. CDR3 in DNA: TGTGCCACCAGCAGAGATCGACGACTAGCGGGGGGGCACTACTACAATGAGCAGTTCTTC.

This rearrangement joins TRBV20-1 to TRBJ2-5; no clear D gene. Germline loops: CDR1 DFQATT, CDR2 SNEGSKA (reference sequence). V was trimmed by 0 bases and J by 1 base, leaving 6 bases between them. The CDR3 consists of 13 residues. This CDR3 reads CSARDLAQETQYF. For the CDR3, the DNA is TGCAGTGCTAGAGATCTGGCCCAAGAGACCCAGTACTTC.